This T cell receptor (beta chain) was identified in a study of cytomegalovirus exposure and HLA in healthy donors. Germline assignment: CDR1 SGHDT and CDR2 YYEEEE. Deletions cut 1 base from V and 2 bases from J, with 9 bases between. The CDR3 contains 15 residues. PCR amplification relied on 60 Vbeta primers (plus 13 Jbeta primers). The table came from immunoSEQ multiplex PCR; TCRdb's copy has only in-frame clones and leaves some out. Here the sample spans approximately 150,000 clones, around 78% being singletons. This clone was counted a single time. Sequencing input: PBMCs. This clonotype was sampled from a woman between 45 and 65 years old in good health and CMV-seropositive. V gene TRBV5-6 combines with J gene TRBJ1-4; D is perhaps TRBD1 (6 bases). CDR3 sequence: CASSLNRVTNEKLFF. The CDR3 DNA is TGTGCCAGCAGCTTGAACAGGGTCACTAATGAAAAACTGTTTTTT.